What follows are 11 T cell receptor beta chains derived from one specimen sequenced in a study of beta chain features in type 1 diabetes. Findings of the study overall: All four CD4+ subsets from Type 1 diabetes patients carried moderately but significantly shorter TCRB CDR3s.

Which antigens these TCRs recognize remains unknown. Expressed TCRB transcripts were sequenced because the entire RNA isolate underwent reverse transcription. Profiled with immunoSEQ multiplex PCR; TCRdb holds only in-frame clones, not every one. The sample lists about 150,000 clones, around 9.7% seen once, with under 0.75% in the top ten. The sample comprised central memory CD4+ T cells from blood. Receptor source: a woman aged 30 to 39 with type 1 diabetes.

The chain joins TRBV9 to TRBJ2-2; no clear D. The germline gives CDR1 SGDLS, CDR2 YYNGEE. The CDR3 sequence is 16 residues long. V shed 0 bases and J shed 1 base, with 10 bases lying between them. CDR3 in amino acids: CASSVGLPGNTGELFF. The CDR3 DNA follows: TGTGCCAGCAGCGTAGGTCTCCCAGGGAACACCGGGGAGCTGTTTTTT.

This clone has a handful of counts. The CDR3 protein is CASLDRAEKLFF. CDR3 coding DNA: TGTGCCAGTCTGGACAGGGCGGAAAAACTGTTTTTT. The rearrangement uses TRBV2 and TRBJ1-4; 8 positions agree with TRBD1. The germline CDR1 and CDR2 sequences are SNHLY and FYNNEI. The CDR3 runs to 12 residues. The J segment lost 8 bases and the V segment lost 9 bases, leaving 5 bases of the junction unmatched. Variable domain in full (rest from reference TRBV2 and TRBJ1-4): EPEVTQTPSHQVTQMGQEVILRCVPISNHLYFYWYRQILGQKVEFLVSFYNNEISEKSEIFDDQFSVERPDGSNFTLKIRSTKLEDSAMYFCASLDRAEKLFFGSGTQLSVL.

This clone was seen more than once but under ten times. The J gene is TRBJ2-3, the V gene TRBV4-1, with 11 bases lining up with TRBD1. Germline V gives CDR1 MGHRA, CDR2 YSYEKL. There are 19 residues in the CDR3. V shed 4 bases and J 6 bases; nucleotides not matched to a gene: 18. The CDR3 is CASSRSSGQGGLATDTQYF. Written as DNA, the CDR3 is TGCGCCAGCAGCCGCTCGTCGGGACAGGGGGGACTAGCTACTGATACGCAGTATTTT.

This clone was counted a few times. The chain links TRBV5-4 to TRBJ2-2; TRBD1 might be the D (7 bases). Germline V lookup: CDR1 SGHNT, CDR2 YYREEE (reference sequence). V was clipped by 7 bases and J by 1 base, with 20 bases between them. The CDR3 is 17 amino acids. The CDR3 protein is CASQGGGSRVNTGELFF. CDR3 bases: TGTGCCAGCCAGGGGGGCGGTAGCAGAGTGAACACCGGGGAGCTGTTTTTT.

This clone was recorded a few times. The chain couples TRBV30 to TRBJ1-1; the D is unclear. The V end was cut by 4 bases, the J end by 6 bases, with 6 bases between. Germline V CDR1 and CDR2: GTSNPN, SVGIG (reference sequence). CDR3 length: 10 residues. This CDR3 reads CAWISAEAFF. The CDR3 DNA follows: TGTGCCTGGATTTCGGCTGAAGCTTTCTTT. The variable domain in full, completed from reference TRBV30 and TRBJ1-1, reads SQTIHQWPATLVQPVGSPLSLECTVEGTSNPNLYWYRQAAGRGLQLLFYSVGIGQISSEVPQNLSASRPQDRQFILSSKKLLLSDSGFYLCAWISAEAFFGQGTRLTVV.

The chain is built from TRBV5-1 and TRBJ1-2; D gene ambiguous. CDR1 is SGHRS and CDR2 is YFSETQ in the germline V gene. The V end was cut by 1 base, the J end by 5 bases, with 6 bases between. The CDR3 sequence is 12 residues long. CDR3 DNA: TGCGCCAGCAGCTTGCCGGGTTATGGCTACACCTTC. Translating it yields CASSLPGYGYTF.

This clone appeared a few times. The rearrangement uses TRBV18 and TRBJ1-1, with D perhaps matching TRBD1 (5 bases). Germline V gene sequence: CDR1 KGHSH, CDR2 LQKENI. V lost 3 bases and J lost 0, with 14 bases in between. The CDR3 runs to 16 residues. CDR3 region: CASSPYGGELNTEAFF. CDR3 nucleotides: TGTGCCAGCTCACCCTACGGAGGGGAATTGAACACTGAAGCTTTCTTT. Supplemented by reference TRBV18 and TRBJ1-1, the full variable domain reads NAGVMQNPRHLVRRRGQEARLRCSPMKGHSHVYWYRQLPEEGLKFMVYLQKENIIDESGMPKERFSAEFPKEGPSILRIQQVVRGDSAAYFCASSPYGGELNTEAFFGQGTRLTVV.

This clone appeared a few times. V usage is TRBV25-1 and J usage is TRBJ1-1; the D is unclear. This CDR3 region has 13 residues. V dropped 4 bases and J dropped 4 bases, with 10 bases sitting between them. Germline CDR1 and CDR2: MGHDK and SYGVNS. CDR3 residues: CASSVRVGTEAFF. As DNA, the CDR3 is TGTGCCAGCAGTGTGAGGGTAGGCACTGAAGCTTTCTTT.

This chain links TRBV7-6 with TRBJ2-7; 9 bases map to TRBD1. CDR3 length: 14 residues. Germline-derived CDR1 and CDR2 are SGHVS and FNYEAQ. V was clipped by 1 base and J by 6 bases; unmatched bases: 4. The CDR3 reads CASSLGDRVFEQYF. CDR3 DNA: TGTGCCAGCAGCTTAGGGGACAGGGTATTCGAGCAGTACTTC.

CDR3 DNA: TGTGCCAGCAAAACAGGGGGCGGCAACACCGGGGAGCTGTTTTTT. It encodes CASKTGGGNTGELFF. This rearrangement joins TRBV2 to TRBJ2-2; 9 positions match TRBD1. V trimming: 7 bases; J trimming: 2 bases; junction bases outside the gene matches: 5. The CDR3 has 15 amino acids. CDR1 and CDR2 from the germline V gene are SNHLY and FYNNEI.

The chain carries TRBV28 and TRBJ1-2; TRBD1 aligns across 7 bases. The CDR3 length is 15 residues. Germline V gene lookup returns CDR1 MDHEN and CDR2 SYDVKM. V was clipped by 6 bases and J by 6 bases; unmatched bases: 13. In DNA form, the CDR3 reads TGTGCCAGCAGCCCAATCGACAGGGTGGTCAATGGCTACACCTTC. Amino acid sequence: CASSPIDRVVNGYTF.